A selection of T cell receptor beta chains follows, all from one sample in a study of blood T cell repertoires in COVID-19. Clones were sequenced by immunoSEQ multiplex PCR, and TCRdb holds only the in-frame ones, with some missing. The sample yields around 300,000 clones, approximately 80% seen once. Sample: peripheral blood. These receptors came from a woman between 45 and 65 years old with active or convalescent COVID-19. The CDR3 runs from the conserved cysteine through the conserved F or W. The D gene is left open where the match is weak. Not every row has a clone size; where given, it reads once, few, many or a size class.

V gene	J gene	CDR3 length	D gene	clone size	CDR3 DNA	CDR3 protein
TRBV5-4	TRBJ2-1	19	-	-	TGTGCCAGCAGCCTGGAGGGCAGCAGGGGGAGGCGGTCCTACAATGAGCAGTTCTTC	CASSLEGSRGRRSYNEQFF
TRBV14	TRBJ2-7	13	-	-	TGTGCCAGCAGCCATGGCAACTCCTACGAGCAGTACTTC	CASSHGNSYEQYF
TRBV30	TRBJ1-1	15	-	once	TGTGCCTGGAGTCCCAGGGGCAACGTGAACACTGAAGCTTTCTTT	CAWSPRGNVNTEAFF
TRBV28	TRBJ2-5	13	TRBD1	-	TGTGCCAGCAGGGCCGGGACAGGACGGACCCAGTACTTC	CASRAGTGRTQYF
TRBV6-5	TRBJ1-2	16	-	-	TGTGCCAGCAGTTACTCGGCGGGGCCTTTTCCGTATGGCTACACCTTC	CASSYSAGPFPYGYTF
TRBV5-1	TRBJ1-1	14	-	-	TGCGCCAGCAGTCCTCGGGTTTCGAACACTGAAGCTTTCTTT	CASSPRVSNTEAFF
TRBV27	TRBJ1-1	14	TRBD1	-	TGTGCCAGCAGTTTATATCCAGGGGGGACTGAAGCTTTCTTT	CASSLYPGGTEAFF
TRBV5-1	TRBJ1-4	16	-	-	TGCGCCAGCACCCTCCTTCCCGCCGGGGAGAATGAAAAACTGTTTTTT	CASTLLPAGENEKLFF
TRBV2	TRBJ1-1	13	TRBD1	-	TGTGCCAGTTGGCAGGGGGCGCCTTCTGAAGCTTTCTTT	CASWQGAPSEAFF
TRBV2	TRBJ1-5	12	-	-	TGTGCCGTCGGGAGGGGCAATCAGCCCCAGCATTTT	CAVGRGNQPQHF
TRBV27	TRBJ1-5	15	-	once	TGTGCCAGCAGTTCGGACAGACGGCCGCGGCAGCCCCAGCATTTT	CASSSDRRPRQPQHF
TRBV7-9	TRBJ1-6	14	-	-	TGTGCCAGCAGCTTAATAGGGGATAATTCACCCCTCCACTTT	CASSLIGDNSPLHF
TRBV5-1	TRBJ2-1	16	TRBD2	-	TGCGCCAGCAGCTTGTGGAGAATGGCGGGAGAAGATGAGCAGTTCTTC	CASSLWRMAGEDEQFF
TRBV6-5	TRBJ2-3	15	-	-	TGTGCCAGCACCCATAGCGGTTCTAGCACAGATACGCAGTATTTT	CASTHSGSSTDTQYF